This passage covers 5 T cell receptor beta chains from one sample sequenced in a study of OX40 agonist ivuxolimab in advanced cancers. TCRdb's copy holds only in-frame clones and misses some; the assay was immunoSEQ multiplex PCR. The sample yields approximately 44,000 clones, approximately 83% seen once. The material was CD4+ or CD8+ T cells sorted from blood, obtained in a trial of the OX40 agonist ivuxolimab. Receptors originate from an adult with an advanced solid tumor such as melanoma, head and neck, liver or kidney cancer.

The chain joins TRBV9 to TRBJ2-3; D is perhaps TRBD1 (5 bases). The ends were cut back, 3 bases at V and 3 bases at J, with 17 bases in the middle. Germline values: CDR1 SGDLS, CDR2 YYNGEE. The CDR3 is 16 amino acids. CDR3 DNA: TGTGCCAGCAGCGCCCAGGGATTCTCGGTAACAGATACGCAGTATTTT. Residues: CASSAQGFSVTDTQYF.

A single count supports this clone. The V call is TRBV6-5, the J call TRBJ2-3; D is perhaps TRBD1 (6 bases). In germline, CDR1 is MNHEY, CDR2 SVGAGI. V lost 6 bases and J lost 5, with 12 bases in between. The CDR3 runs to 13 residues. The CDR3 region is CASSHQGIDTQYF. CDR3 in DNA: TGTGCCAGCAGCCACCAGGGGATAGATACGCAGTATTTT.

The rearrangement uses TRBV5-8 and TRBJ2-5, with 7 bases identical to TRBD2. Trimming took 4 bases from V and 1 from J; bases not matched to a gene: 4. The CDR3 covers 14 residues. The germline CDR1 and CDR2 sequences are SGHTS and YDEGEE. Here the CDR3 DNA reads TGTGCCAGCAGCATTGGGAGGGCCCAAGAGACCCAGTACTTC. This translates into CASSIGRAQETQYF.

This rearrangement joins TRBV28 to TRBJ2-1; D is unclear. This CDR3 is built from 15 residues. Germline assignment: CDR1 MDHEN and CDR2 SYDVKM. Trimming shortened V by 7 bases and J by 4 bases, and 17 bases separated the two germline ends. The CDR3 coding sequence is TGTGCCAGCACCGTCAGCTGGGATTCGTACAATGAGCAGTTCTTC. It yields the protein CASTVSWDSYNEQFF.

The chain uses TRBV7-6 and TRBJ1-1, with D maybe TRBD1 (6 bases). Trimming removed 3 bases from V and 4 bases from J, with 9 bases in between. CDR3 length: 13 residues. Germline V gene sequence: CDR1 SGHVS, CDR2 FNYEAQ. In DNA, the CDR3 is TGTGCCAGCAGCTTGGACAGCTTCACTGAAGCTTTCTTT. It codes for CASSLDSFTEAFF.